This T cell receptor beta chain was profiled in a study of control samples from healthy donors and cancer patients. CDR3 size: 15 residues. In germline, CDR1 is MNHEY, CDR2 SVGAGI. J lost 2 bases, V lost 7 bases, and 7 bases had no gene match. The protocol was immunoSEQ multiplex PCR, while the TCRdb copy is restricted to in-frame clones and leaves out a portion. The table has a few hundred thousand clones, about nine tenths seen once. The V gene is TRBV6-5, the J gene TRBJ2-7, with 11 bases fitting TRBD1. The sample comprised PBMCs. The clonotype was recovered from a middle-aged man with head and neck cancer. This CDR3 is CASKTGQGATYEQYF. The CDR3 DNA sequence: TGTGCCAGCAAAACTGGACAGGGGGCAACCTACGAGCAGTACTTC.